These 20 T cell receptor beta chains were sequenced from one sample in a study of cytomegalovirus exposure and HLA in healthy donors. 60 Vbeta and 13 Jbeta primers were used in PCR. Using immunoSEQ multiplex PCR, the repertoire was profiled, and TCRdb retains in-frame clones only, with some absent. The sample includes more than 80,000 clones, around 83% seen only once; the top ten take roughly 3.5%. Sequenced: PBMCs. The receptor set was obtained from a female donor in good health and CMV-seropositive.

The CDR3 sequence is CASSPYTTAGELFF. The CDR3, as DNA: TGTGCCAGCAGTCCATACACTACGGCCGGGGAGCTGTTTTTT. The chain employs TRBV27 and TRBJ2-2; D is unresolved. Per germline, CDR1 MNHEY and CDR2 SMNVEV (reference sequence). Trimming left V 5 bases short and J 6 bases short, with 13 bases between. CDR3 length: 14 residues.

The chain links TRBV28 to TRBJ2-7; TRBD1 matches 9 bases. The CDR3 runs 15 residues. The junction had 7 bases not matched to a gene; V was cut back by 4 bases and J by 3 bases. The germline V gene has CDR1 MDHEN and CDR2 SYDVKM. The CDR3 nucleotides read TGTGCCAGCAGTTATACAGGGGGCGTTCTCTACGAGCAGTACTTC. Its translation is CASSYTGGVLYEQYF.

The rearrangement links TRBV6-5 to TRBJ2-2, with 10 bases that match TRBD2. The germline gives CDR1 MNHEY, CDR2 SVGAGI. J was trimmed by 0 bases and V by 5 bases; bases with no gene match: 0. The CDR3 totals 15 residues. This CDR3 reads CASSLAGANTGELFF. In DNA, the CDR3 is TGTGCCAGCAGTCTAGCGGGAGCGAACACCGGGGAGCTGTTTTTT.

This clone was detected only a few times. The chain couples TRBV6-5 to TRBJ1-5; the match to TRBD1 covers 11 bases. From germline, CDR1 is MNHEY and CDR2 SVGAGI. J lost 7 bases, V lost 6 bases, and 5 bases had no gene match. CDR3 length equals 14 residues. The DNA of the CDR3 is TGTGCCAGCAGGTCCGGGACAGGGGGACAGCCCCAGCATTTT. As protein: CASRSGTGGQPQHF.

The gene calls are TRBV29-1 and TRBJ2-5, with a weak D call TRBD1 (6 bases). The CDR3 runs 15 residues. V was shortened by 2 bases and J by 5 bases, with 18 bases between the two germline ends. Per the germline V gene, CDR1 is SQVTM and CDR2 is ANQGSEA. The CDR3 region is CSVEPWDKIQETQYF. Here the CDR3 DNA reads TGCAGCGTTGAACCCTGGGACAAAATCCAGGAGACCCAGTACTTC. The entire variable domain, with the rest obtained from reference TRBV29-1 and TRBJ2-5, is as follows: SAVISQKPSRDICQRGTSLTIQCQVDSQVTMMFWYRQQPGQSLTLIATANQGSEATYESGFVIDKFPISRPNLTFSTLTVSNMSPEDSSIYLCSVEPWDKIQETQYFGPGTRLLVL.

This chain connects TRBV2 to TRBJ2-5; 9 bases map to TRBD1. With V trimmed by 3 bases and J by 0 bases, 2 bases remained unmatched. Germline-derived CDR1 and CDR2 are SNHLY and FYNNEI. The CDR3 length is 15 residues. The CDR3 reads CASSEDRGYQETQYF. The CDR3 DNA follows: TGTGCCAGCAGTGAGGACAGGGGTTACCAAGAGACCCAGTACTTC.

This chain's CDR3 is CASSQDVTGSNEQYF. The CDR3 DNA reads TGTGCCAGCAGCCAAGATGTAACAGGGAGCAACGAGCAGTACTTC. This chain connects TRBV4-2 to TRBJ2-7; a weak D match, TRBD1 (6 bases). The CDR3 has 15 residues. Per germline, CDR1 LGHNA and CDR2 YNFKEQ. V gave up 0 bases and J gave up 5 bases, with 14 bases separating them.

The chain carries TRBV5-6 and TRBJ2-2; the D gene is possibly TRBD2 (5 bases). CDR1 SGHDT and CDR2 YYEEEE come from the germline V gene. The CDR3 runs 16 residues. V lost 0 bases and J 5 bases, leaving 14 bases between the germline ends. The CDR3 sequence: CASSLGAGRSTGELFF. The CDR3 nucleotides are TGTGCCAGCAGCTTGGGCGCGGGCAGATCTACCGGGGAGCTGTTTTTT.

CDR3 DNA sequence: TGTGCCAGCAGCCAAGATCTTAGGGGCTACGAGCAGTACTTC. It yields the protein CASSQDLRGYEQYF. The chain carries TRBV14 and TRBJ2-7; D may be TRBD1 (5 bases). This CDR3 is built from 14 residues. Trimming removed 0 bases from V and 3 bases from J, with 9 bases in between. The germline CDR1 and CDR2 sequences are SGHDN and FVKESK.

This chain's CDR3 is CASSSGLAGGPDTDTQYF. The CDR3 DNA sequence: TGCGCCAGCAGCTCGGGACTAGCGGGGGGGCCTGACACAGATACGCAGTATTTT. The chain recombines TRBV5-1 with TRBJ2-3; TRBD2 matches at 16 bases. This CDR3 is built from 18 residues. The J segment lost 2 bases and the V segment lost 3 bases, leaving 6 bases of the junction unmatched. CDR1 is SGHRS and CDR2 is YFSETQ in the germline V gene.

This clone has just a few counts. This chain connects TRBV6-1 to TRBJ2-7, with D tentatively TRBD2 (6 bases). V dropped 8 bases and J dropped 0 bases, with 14 bases sitting between them. The CDR3 runs 14 residues. CDR1 and CDR2 from the germline V gene are MNHNS and SASEGT. Here the CDR3 DNA reads TGTGCCAGCGGGGAGCGGGCCATCTCCTACGAGCAGTACTTC. It is translated as CASGERAISYEQYF.

The rearrangement uses TRBV12-5 and TRBJ1-1; TRBD1 might be the D (6 bases). The germline gives CDR1 LGHNT, CDR2 FRNRAP. Trimming took 7 bases from V and 2 from J, leaving 11 bases between them. This CDR3 has 13 residues. The CDR3 loop reads CASVWTDNTEAFF. The DNA of the CDR3 is TGTGCTAGTGTCTGGACAGATAACACTGAAGCTTTCTTT.

The gene calls are TRBV2 and TRBJ2-7, with TRBD2 identical over 7 bases. CDR3 length: 11 residues. Per the germline V gene, CDR1 is SNHLY and CDR2 is FYNNEI. CDR3 DNA sequence: TGTGGGTGGGCGGGAGCCTACGAGCAGTACTTC. It codes for CGWAGAYEQYF.

V gene TRBV7-9 combines with J gene TRBJ1-2, with TRBD1 identical over 8 bases. Germline V lookup: CDR1 SEHNR, CDR2 FQNEAQ (reference sequence). The CDR3 is 13 residues long. Trimming took 5 bases from V and 6 from J; bases not matched to a gene: 5. The CDR3: CASSTRTGNGYTF. The DNA of the CDR3 is TGTGCCAGCAGCACCCGGACAGGGAATGGCTACACCTTC.

J is TRBJ2-3 and V is TRBV4-2, with TRBD2 matching 7 bases. The CDR3 runs 19 residues. With 0 bases clipped from V and 2 bases from J, the junction kept 14 bases outside the gene matches. Germline V gene sequence: CDR1 LGHNA, CDR2 YNFKEQ. CDR3 region: CASSQDLGPGLAVTDTQYF. CDR3 bases: TGTGCCAGCAGCCAAGATCTAGGCCCCGGGCTAGCGGTCACAGATACGCAGTATTTT.

The rearrangement links TRBV5-1 to TRBJ1-5, with 7 bases matching TRBD1. The CDR3 sequence is 13 residues long. The germline V gene has CDR1 SGHRS and CDR2 YFSETQ. V was clipped by 1 base and J by 5 bases; unmatched bases: 0. CDR3 residues: CASSLTGDQPQHF. In nucleotides, the CDR3 is TGCGCCAGCAGCTTGACAGGGGATCAGCCCCAGCATTTT.

A few counts support this clone. This chain joins TRBV30 and TRBJ2-2; D might be TRBD1 (5 bases). The ends were cut back, 3 bases at V and 7 bases at J, with 18 bases in the middle. The CDR3 contains 15 residues. Looked up from germline, CDR1 is GTSNPN and CDR2 is SVGIG (reference sequence). The CDR3 reads CAWREISGKYGELFF. In DNA form, the CDR3 reads TGTGCCTGGAGAGAGATCTCAGGGAAGTACGGGGAGCTGTTTTTT.

V is TRBV10-2 and J is TRBJ1-5, with a tentative D call TRBD1 (5 bases). Germline V lookup: CDR1 WSHSY, CDR2 SAAADI. The CDR3 totals 13 residues. The ends were cut back, 8 bases at V and 3 bases at J, with 11 bases in the middle. The CDR3 is CASGAGPNQPQHF. In DNA form, the CDR3 reads TGCGCCAGCGGGGCAGGCCCCAATCAGCCCCAGCATTTT.

The chain combines TRBV11-2 with TRBJ2-7; D remains unclear. Trimming left V 0 bases short and J 5 bases short, with 8 bases between. The CDR3 is 13 amino acids. CDR1 and CDR2 (germline): SGHAT, FQNNGV. CDR3 region: CASSLDLEDEQYF. The DNA for the CDR3 is TGTGCCAGCAGCTTAGATCTCGAGGACGAGCAGTACTTC.

This clone was recorded once. V gene TRBV7-9 combines with J gene TRBJ1-3; the D is unclear. The germline V gene has CDR1 SEHNR and CDR2 FQNEAQ (reference sequence). The V gene lost 2 bases and the J gene lost 0 bases, with 11 bases spanning the gap. This CDR3 has 16 residues. CDR3 in DNA: TGTGCCAGCAGCTTATGGTGGGCTCTCTCTGGAAACACCATATATTTT. Its translation: CASSLWWALSGNTIYF.